Listed below are T cell receptor beta chains from one sample, sequenced in a study of CXCR3-negative and CXCR3-positive naive CD8 T cells. TCRdb re-called the 5' RACE reads; every CDR3 protein appears as one record, without DNA. The sample table sets out 150,000 to 180,000 distinct CDR3 sequences. The sample comprised naive CXCR3+ CD8+ T cells from blood. Source of these receptors: a human donor in good health. Some clones in this sample may be carry-over from other donors' samples. Each CDR3 is given with its conserved first and last residue.

J | V | CDR3
TRBJ2-3 | TRBV13 | CASSPASGTADTQYF
TRBJ2-7 | TRBV7-9 | CASSTGTHEQYF
TRBJ2-5 | TRBV7-3 | CASSATSEAQETQYF
TRBJ2-1 | TRBV2 | CASSEAPSPRGEQFF
TRBJ1-2 | TRBV7-9 | CASSHSTGGVNYGYTF
TRBJ1-1 | TRBV28 | CASRAGWITEAFF
TRBJ2-5 | TRBV7-9 | CASSLSGEKETQYF
TRBJ2-3 | TRBV7-3 | CASSPTGATTDTQYF
TRBJ2-3 | TRBV12-3/TRBV12-4 | CASLPFRESTDTQYF
TRBJ2-5 | TRBV9 | CASSAQGAPQETQYF
TRBJ1-1 | TRBV4-3 | CASSQGRAMGTEAFF
TRBJ2-2 | TRBV5-1 | CATRLAGSVGELFF
TRBJ2-3 | TRBV29-1 | CSLPVGDTQYF
TRBJ2-7 | TRBV15 | CATSTRQGAGEQYF
TRBJ2-7 | TRBV28 | CASSLANSYEQYF
TRBJ2-3 | TRBV15 | CATSRDRGFRTDTQYF
TRBJ2-7 | TRBV4-3 | CASSQARDTAYEQYF
TRBJ2-1 | TRBV12-3/TRBV12-4 | CASNSGTSGGVSYNEQFF
TRBJ2-3 | TRBV12-3/TRBV12-4 | CASSKTGGADTQYF
TRBJ2-2 | TRBV28 | CASSLSGHRYTTLANTGELFF
TRBJ2-5 | TRBV28 | CASSSTGIQETQYF